This T cell receptor (beta chain) was sequenced in a study of blood T cell repertoires in COVID-19. Across the whole study: Sources were T cells, B-cell-depleted T cells, or PBMCs; the material itself was cDNA or gDNA.

The CDR3 runs to 16 residues. Germline CDR1 is SGHVS and CDR2 is FNYEAQ. V lost 5 bases and J 3 bases, leaving 17 bases between the germline ends. Assay used: immunoSEQ multiplex PCR; TCRdb lists only in-frame clones, some missing. Counted here are fewer than 80,000 clones, about 88% occurring once; the ten biggest clones make up about 8.2%. The source is a human donor in a cohort sampled during active COVID-19. This chain connects TRBV7-6 to TRBJ2-1; a possible D gene is TRBD2 (5 bases). Material: peripheral blood. CDR3 DNA sequence: TGTGCCAGCAGCAGTTCGAGCGGTAGAGGCTACAATGAGCAGTTCTTC. This encodes CASSSSSGRGYNEQFF.